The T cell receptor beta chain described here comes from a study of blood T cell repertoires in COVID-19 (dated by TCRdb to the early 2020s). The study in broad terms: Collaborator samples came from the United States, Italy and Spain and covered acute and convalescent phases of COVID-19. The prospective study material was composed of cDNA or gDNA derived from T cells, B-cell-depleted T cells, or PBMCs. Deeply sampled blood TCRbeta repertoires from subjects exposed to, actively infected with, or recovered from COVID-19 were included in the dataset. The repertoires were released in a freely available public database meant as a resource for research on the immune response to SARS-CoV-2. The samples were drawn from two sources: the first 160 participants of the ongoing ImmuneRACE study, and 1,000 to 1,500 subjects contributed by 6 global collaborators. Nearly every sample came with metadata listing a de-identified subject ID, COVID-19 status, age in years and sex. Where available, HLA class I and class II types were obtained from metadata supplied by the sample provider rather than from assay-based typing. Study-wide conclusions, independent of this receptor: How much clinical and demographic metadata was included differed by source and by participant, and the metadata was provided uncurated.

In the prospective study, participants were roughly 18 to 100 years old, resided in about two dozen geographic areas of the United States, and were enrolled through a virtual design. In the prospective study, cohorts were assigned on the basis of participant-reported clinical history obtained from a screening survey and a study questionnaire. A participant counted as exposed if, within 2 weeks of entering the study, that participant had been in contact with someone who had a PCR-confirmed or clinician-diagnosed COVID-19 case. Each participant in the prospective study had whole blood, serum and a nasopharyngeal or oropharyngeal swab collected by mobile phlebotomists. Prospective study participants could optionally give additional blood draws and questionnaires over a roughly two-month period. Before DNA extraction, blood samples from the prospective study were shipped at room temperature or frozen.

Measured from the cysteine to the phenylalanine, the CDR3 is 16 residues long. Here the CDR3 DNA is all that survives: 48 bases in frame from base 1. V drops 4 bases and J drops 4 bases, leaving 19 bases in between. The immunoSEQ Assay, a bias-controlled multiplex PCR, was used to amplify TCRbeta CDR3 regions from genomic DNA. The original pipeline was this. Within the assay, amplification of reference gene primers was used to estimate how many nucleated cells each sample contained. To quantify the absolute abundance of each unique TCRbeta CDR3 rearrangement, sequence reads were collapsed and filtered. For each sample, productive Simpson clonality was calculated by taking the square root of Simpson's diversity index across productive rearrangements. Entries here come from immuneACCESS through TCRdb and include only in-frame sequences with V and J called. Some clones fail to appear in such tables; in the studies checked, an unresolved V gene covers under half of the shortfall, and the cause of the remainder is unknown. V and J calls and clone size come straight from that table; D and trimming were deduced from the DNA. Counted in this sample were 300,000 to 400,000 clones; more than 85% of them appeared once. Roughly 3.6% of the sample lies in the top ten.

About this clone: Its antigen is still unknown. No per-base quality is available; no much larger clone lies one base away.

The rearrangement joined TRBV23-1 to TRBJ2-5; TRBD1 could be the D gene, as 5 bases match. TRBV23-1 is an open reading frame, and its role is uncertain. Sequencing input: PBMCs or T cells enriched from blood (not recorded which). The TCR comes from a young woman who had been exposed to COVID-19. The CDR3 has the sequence CASSRREGDWSETQYF. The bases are TGCGCCAGCAGTCGGCGAGAAGGGGATTGGTCAGAGACCCAGTACTTC.